The 22 T cell receptor beta chains below come from one sample, sequenced in a study of cytomegalovirus exposure and HLA in healthy donors. PCR was performed using 60 Vbeta and 13 Jbeta primers. Clones were read by immunoSEQ multiplex PCR, and TCRdb kept only the in-frame ones, dropping some. The sample yields tens of thousands of clones, under 80% seen once. Sequenced material: PBMCs. All receptors derive from a man aged 60 to 69 in good health and CMV-seropositive.

The V and J genes are TRBV6-1 and TRBJ1-2; the D is unclear. V shed 1 base and J shed 5 bases, with 8 bases lying between them. The CDR3 length is 13 residues. The germline CDR1 and CDR2 sequences are MNHNS and SASEGT. The CDR3 nucleotides read TGTGCCAGCAGTGAAGGAGGGTTGTATGGCTACACCTTC. As protein: CASSEGGLYGYTF.

The V and J genes are TRBV19 and TRBJ1-6; D is uncertain. Germline-derived CDR1 and CDR2 are LNHDA and SQIVND (reference sequence). With 1 base removed from V and 6 bases from J, the gap between germline ends came to 13 bases. This CDR3 has 16 amino acids. CDR3 nucleotides: TGTGCCAGTAGTATAGCGGGGTCCGCCGGTAATTCACCCCTCCACTTT. Translated, it gives CASSIAGSAGNSPLHF.

This rearrangement joins TRBV5-1 to TRBJ2-7, with 8 positions matching TRBD2. Germline CDR1 SGHRS, CDR2 YFSETQ. This CDR3 region has 16 residues. V was clipped by 4 bases and J by 6 bases; unmatched bases: 15. Here the CDR3 reads CASSKDLGRALSEQYF. In DNA, the CDR3 is TGCGCCAGCAGCAAAGACCTCGGGAGGGCCCTTTCCGAGCAGTACTTC.

There are a few counts of this clone. The V gene is TRBV7-2, the J gene TRBJ1-3, with a tentative D call TRBD1 (5 bases). Per the germline V gene, CDR1 is SGHTA and CDR2 is FQGNSA. The CDR3 runs to 15 residues. Trimming stripped 3 bases from V and 2 bases from J, with 11 bases between. The CDR3: CASSFGGGPGNTIYF. CDR3 DNA sequence: TGTGCCAGCAGCTTCGGGGGGGGACCTGGAAACACCATATATTTT.

Comments on this clone: One junction end does not reproduce the germline sequence, and a read error may be involved. The chain combines TRBV7-7 with TRBJ2-5, with D possibly TRBD1 on 5 matching bases. The CDR3 is 14 amino acids. In germline, CDR1 is SSHAT, CDR2 FNYEAQ (reference sequence). The CDR3 region has the DNA TGTGCTAGCAGCTCAGGGTACGCCCAAGAGACCCAGTACTTC. Translating gives CASSSGYAQETQYF.

The chain joins TRBV30 to TRBJ1-5; TRBD1 matches at 9 bases. V shed 8 bases and J 1 base; nucleotides not matched to a gene: 9. The length of the CDR3 is 15 residues. Germline loops: CDR1 GTSNPN, CDR2 SVGIG (reference sequence). The CDR3 protein is CALGTGKGSNQPQHF. The CDR3 DNA reads TGTGCCCTCGGGACAGGGAAAGGAAGCAATCAGCCCCAGCATTTT.

In its sample, this clone was seen a few times. V gene TRBV19 combines with J gene TRBJ2-3, with 12 nucleotides matching TRBD2. The V gene's germline CDR1 is LNHDA and CDR2 SQIVND (reference sequence). The junction had 14 bases not matched to a gene; V was cut back by 10 bases and J by 9 bases. The CDR3 is 15 amino acids. CDR3 nucleotide sequence: TGTGCCACCCAAGACTTAAGGACTAGCGGGGCAACGCAGTATTTT. Protein: CATQDLRTSGATQYF.

The rearrangement links TRBV11-2 to TRBJ2-7, with no clear D. The germline V and J ends were trimmed by 8 bases and 4 bases, with 15 bases remaining between them. CDR3 length: 13 residues. CDR1 and CDR2 from the germline V gene are SGHAT and FQNNGV. CDR3 region: CASGPSISYEQYF. DNA of the CDR3: TGTGCCAGCGGCCCAAGTATATCGTACGAGCAGTACTTC.

V usage is TRBV12-5 and J usage is TRBJ2-1, with D possibly matching TRBD2 (5 bases). V lost 4 bases and J lost 12, with 13 bases in between. The CDR3 runs to 12 residues. Germline lookup yields CDR1 LGHNT and CDR2 FRNRAP. The DNA of the CDR3 is TGTGCTAGTGGTTCGCAATCTGGAGGGCAGTTCTTC. It yields the protein CASGSQSGGQFF. The entire variable domain, with the rest obtained from reference TRBV12-5 and TRBJ2-1, is as follows: DARVTQTPRHKVTEMGQEVTMRCQPILGHNTVFWYRQTMMQGLELLAYFRNRAPLDDSGMPKDRFSAEMPDATLATLKIQPSEPRDSAVYFCASGSQSGGQFFGPGTRLTVL.

The table lists this clone with a few counts. The CDR3 region has the DNA TGTGCCAGCAGCTTATCGGAGGGGATGGGTGGCTACACCTTC. Protein: CASSLSEGMGGYTF. The rearrangement uses TRBV7-9 and TRBJ1-2, with D possibly being TRBD1 (5 bases). The CDR3 has 14 residues. Germline CDR1 is SEHNR and CDR2 is FQNEAQ (reference sequence). Trimming took 2 bases from V and 7 from J, leaving 14 bases between them.

This clone appeared a few times. The chain couples TRBV7-9 to TRBJ2-1; 14 bases align to TRBD2. The length of the CDR3 is 17 residues. The germline V gene encodes CDR1 SEHNR and CDR2 FQNEAQ (reference sequence). Trimming removed 4 bases from V and 1 base from J; junction bases left unmatched: 3. Here the CDR3 DNA reads TGTGCCAGCAGCTCGGGACTAGCGGGGGATTCCTACAATGAGCAGTTCTTC. Its protein is CASSSGLAGDSYNEQFF.

This CDR3 is CASSPSGTGTYEQYF. The CDR3 coding sequence is TGTGCCAGCAGCCCCTCCGGGACAGGGACCTACGAGCAGTACTTC. This chain links TRBV7-2 with TRBJ2-7, with TRBD1 matching over 9 bases. Germline loops: CDR1 SGHTA, CDR2 FQGNSA. This CDR3 is built from 15 residues. V was clipped by 5 bases and J by 2 bases; unmatched bases: 7.

The chain combines TRBV29-1 with TRBJ2-7; 14 bases are a match to TRBD2. J gave up 5 bases and V 7 bases, and 4 bases lay outside the gene matches. The CDR3 runs 13 residues. Germline CDR1 and CDR2: SQVTM and ANQGSEA. The CDR3 reads CSAGLAGGHEQYF. The CDR3 DNA reads TGCAGCGCCGGACTAGCGGGAGGCCACGAGCAGTACTTC.

The chain links TRBV29-1 to TRBJ1-1; no clear D. The V gene lost 5 bases and the J gene lost 7 bases, with 17 bases spanning the gap. The CDR3 extends over 13 amino acids. Per the germline V gene, CDR1 is SQVTM and CDR2 is ANQGSEA. The CDR3: CSVRGIGLLEAFF. DNA of the CDR3: TGCAGCGTTCGGGGAATTGGGCTTCTTGAAGCTTTCTTT.

The table lists this clone with a count of one. The genes are TRBV6-6 and TRBJ1-5; D not resolved. The V gene lost 7 bases and the J gene lost 3 bases, with 13 bases spanning the gap. The CDR3 runs 14 residues. Looked up from germline, CDR1 is MNHNY and CDR2 is SVGAGI (reference sequence). DNA of the CDR3: TGTGCCAGCATTAGTGCTCCCTACAATCAGCCCCAGCATTTT. This gives the protein CASISAPYNQPQHF.

This clone was seen a few times. The CDR3 nucleotides are TGTGCCAGCAGCGAATCTTCTAGCACAGATACGCAGTATTTT. Its protein is CASSESSSTDTQYF. This chain uses TRBV9 with TRBJ2-3, with D unclear. V was cut by 3 bases and J by 0 bases, with 8 bases left in between. CDR1 SGDLS and CDR2 YYNGEE come from the germline V gene. The CDR3 is made up of 14 amino acids.

The V gene is TRBV20-1, the J gene TRBJ2-1; tentative D call: TRBD2 (5 bases). Trimming cost V 3 bases and J 7 bases, with 7 bases left between them. Germline V CDR1 and CDR2: DFQATT, SNEGSKA (reference sequence). The CDR3 has 11 residues. The CDR3: CSASPGNEQFF. The DNA for the CDR3 is TGCAGTGCTAGTCCGGGGAATGAGCAGTTCTTC.

J is TRBJ2-1 and V is TRBV28, with TRBD1 matching 9 bases. CDR3 size: 15 residues. J was trimmed by 7 bases and V by 5 bases; bases with no gene match: 9. Germline-derived CDR1 and CDR2 are MDHEN and SYDVKM. For the CDR3, the DNA is TGTGCCAGCAGTAGCCAGGGGACAGGGATGAATGAGCAGTTCTTC. This encodes CASSSQGTGMNEQFF.

The J gene is TRBJ2-5, the V gene TRBV5-4, with 8 bases lining up with TRBD2. J gave up 2 bases and V 0 bases, and 6 bases lay outside the gene matches. CDR1 is SGHNT and CDR2 is YYREEE in the germline V gene (reference sequence). The CDR3 is 16 residues long. The CDR3 nucleotides are TGTGCCAGCAGCTTGGGTCCTAGCGGGCTTCAAGAGACCCAGTACTTC. Protein product: CASSLGPSGLQETQYF.

The J gene is TRBJ1-3, the V gene TRBV4-3; no firm D call. V was cut by 5 bases and J by 4 bases, with 9 bases left in between. This CDR3 region has 13 residues. Germline assignment: CDR1 LGHNA and CDR2 YSLEER. The CDR3 DNA reads TGCGCCAGCAGCGAACTCCTGGGAAACACCATATATTTT. This translates into CASSELLGNTIYF.

This chain connects TRBV7-2 to TRBJ1-5, with 11 bases fitting TRBD1. The germline V gene encodes CDR1 SGHTA and CDR2 FQGNSA. The CDR3 consists of 14 residues. The J segment lost 6 bases and the V segment lost 4 bases, leaving 2 bases of the junction unmatched. This CDR3 is CASSSDRGPQPQHF. The CDR3 nucleotides read TGTGCCAGCAGCTCGGACAGGGGGCCTCAGCCCCAGCATTTT.

The V gene is TRBV27, the J gene TRBJ1-1; 9 nucleotides line up with TRBD1. The CDR3 loop spans 16 amino acids. The V gene's germline CDR1 is MNHEY and CDR2 SMNVEV (reference sequence). V shed 0 bases and J 4 bases; nucleotides not matched to a gene: 6. DNA of the CDR3: TGTGCCAGCAGTTTATCGGCGGGACAGGGAGGCACTGAAGCTTTCTTT. It codes for CASSLSAGQGGTEAFF.